A selection of T cell receptor beta chains follows, all from one sample in a study of blood T cell repertoires in COVID-19. Only in-frame clones appear in the TCRdb table, and some are missing; sequencing was by immunoSEQ multiplex PCR. The table shows about 220,000 clones, with approximately 78% occurring only once. The specimen sequenced was peripheral blood. These receptors all come from a woman in her 70s with COVID-19, enrolled during active disease. Both conserved end residues are part of each CDR3. D genes are given only for firm matches. The size of a clone is reported for some rows only, either as once, few or many, or as a class for expanded clones.

V gene	D gene	clone size	CDR3 length	J gene	CDR3 protein	CDR3 DNA
TRBV7-6	TRBD1	NA	17	TRBJ2-1	CASSLGLQGAGQSEQFF	TGTGCCAGCAGCTTAGGGCTACAGGGGGCGGGTCAGAGTGAGCAGTTCTTC
TRBV7-2	NA	NA	11	TRBJ2-7	CASSTAYEQYF	TGTGCCAGCAGCACAGCCTACGAGCAGTACTTC
TRBV7-9	TRBD1	NA	17	TRBJ2-1	CASSLWARTGSYNEQFF	TGTGCCAGCAGCTTATGGGCCCGGACAGGCTCCTACAATGAGCAGTTCTTC
TRBV29-1	NA	once	13	TRBJ2-1	CSVASERYTEQFF	TGCAGCGTAGCTAGCGAGCGTTACACTGAGCAGTTCTTC
TRBV3-1/TRBV3-2	TRBD1	NA	17	TRBJ1-1	CASSQDRKGTVNTEAFF	TGTGCCAGCAGCCAAGATCGGAAGGGGACAGTAAACACTGAAGCTTTCTTT
TRBV10-3	NA	once	13	TRBJ2-5	CAMSRGIGETQYF	TGTGCCATGAGTAGGGGCATCGGAGAGACCCAGTACTTC
TRBV6-5	NA	NA	14	TRBJ1-1	CASSYSISVTEAFF	TGTGCCAGCAGTTACTCGATTAGTGTCACTGAAGCTTTCTTT
TRBV28	NA	NA	14	TRBJ1-1	CASRPPGGLAEAFF	TGTGCCAGCAGGCCGCCGGGGGGTTTGGCTGAAGCTTTCTTT
TRBV5-1	NA	NA	13	TRBJ2-7	CASSTPSSYEQYF	TGCGCCAGCAGCACCCCGAGCTCCTACGAGCAGTACTTC
TRBV2	NA	NA	13	TRBJ2-5	CASSREIQETQYF	TGTGCCAGCAGTCGCGAGATACAAGAGACCCAGTACTTC
TRBV10-3	NA	NA	16	TRBJ2-1	CAISDPSSAPRLEQFF	TGTGCCATCAGCGACCCCTCTAGCGCCCCCCGGTTGGAGCAGTTCTTC
TRBV28	NA	NA	14	TRBJ1-3	CASLAEYSGNTIYF	TGTGCCAGCCTTGCGGAGTACTCTGGAAACACCATATATTTT
TRBV7-9	NA	NA	12	TRBJ1-2	CASSLLGGGYTF	TGTGCCAGCAGCTTGTTGGGGGGAGGCTACACCTTC
TRBV19	NA	NA	11	TRBJ1-2	CASAGDYGYTF	TGTGCCAGCGCAGGGGACTATGGCTACACCTTC
TRBV11-3	NA	NA	14	TRBJ2-2	CASSLAVNTGELFF	TGTGCCAGCAGTTTGGCAGTGAACACCGGGGAGCTGTTTTTT
TRBV30	TRBD2	NA	13	TRBJ2-3	CAGTSGSTDTQYF	TGTGCCGGAACTAGCGGGAGCACAGATACGCAGTATTTT
TRBV30	NA	few	13	TRBJ1-1	CAWKLGLRTEAFF	TGTGCCTGGAAGCTGGGACTGAGAACTGAAGCTTTCTTT
TRBV7-2	TRBD2	few	18	TRBJ2-1	CASSSSGGAESTYNEQFF	TGTGCCAGCAGCTCATCGGGGGGGGCTGAAAGTACCTACAATGAGCAGTTCTTC
TRBV6-2/TRBV6-3	NA	NA	15	TRBJ1-5	CASSYIGGWNQPQHF	TGTGCCAGCAGTTACATAGGGGGTTGGAATCAGCCCCAGCATTTT
TRBV2	NA	few	12	TRBJ2-1	CASSKRGGEQFF	TGTGCCAGCAGTAAAAGGGGGGGTGAGCAGTTCTTC
TRBV6-5	NA	NA	15	TRBJ2-1	CASSYNPGAMIEQFF	TGTGCCAGCAGTTACAATCCGGGAGCAATGATCGAGCAGTTCTTC
TRBV3-1/TRBV3-2	TRBD1	NA	17	TRBJ1-4	CASSQISRGQANEKLFF	TGTGCCAGCAGCCAAATTTCTCGAGGACAGGCGAATGAAAAACTGTTTTTT
TRBV5-4	TRBD2	NA	17	TRBJ2-6	CASSRLAGGLGANVLTF	TGTGCCAGCAGCCGCCTAGCGGGAGGGCTGGGGGCCAACGTCCTGACTTTC
TRBV5-1	TRBD2	NA	15	TRBJ2-5	CASSSTGGATETQYF	TGCGCCAGCAGCTCCACCGGGGGGGCCACAGAGACCCAGTACTTC
TRBV6-6	TRBD1	NA	14	TRBJ1-1	CASSRQGADTEAFF	TGTGCCAGCAGCCGACAGGGGGCGGACACTGAAGCTTTCTTT
TRBV19	TRBD2	NA	17	TRBJ2-1	CASSIRGGSPPGNEQFF	TGTGCCAGTAGTATTCGTGGCGGGAGTCCTCCTGGCAATGAGCAGTTCTTC
TRBV28	NA	NA	14	TRBJ1-5	CASSLGHPNQPQHF	TGTGCCAGCAGTTTAGGACACCCTAATCAGCCCCAGCATTTT
TRBV28	NA	NA	15	TRBJ2-7	CASSLTLARSYEQYF	TGTGCCAGCAGTCTCACTCTAGCGCGATCCTACGAGCAGTACTTC
TRBV6-5	NA	once	13	TRBJ1-1	CASSWATNTEAFF	TGTGCCAGCAGTTGGGCAACAAACACTGAAGCTTTCTTT
TRBV3-1/TRBV3-2	TRBD1	NA	14	TRBJ2-5	CASSQEGGKETQYF	TGTGCCAGCAGCCAAGAAGGGGGCAAGGAGACCCAGTACTTC
TRBV19	NA	NA	15	TRBJ2-2	CASSMGLAGTGELFF	TGTGCCAGTAGTATGGGGCTGGCGGGAACCGGGGAGCTGTTTTTT
TRBV30	NA	NA	11	TRBJ1-1	CAWTRNTEAFF	TGTGCCTGGACTCGTAACACTGAAGCTTTCTTT
TRBV28	NA	NA	16	TRBJ2-5	CASSSGAQGFEETQYF	TGTGCCAGCAGTTCTGGGGCACAGGGATTCGAAGAGACCCAGTACTTC
TRBV5-1	NA	NA	14	TRBJ1-1	CASSLGVTNTEAFF	TGCGCCAGCAGCTTGGGCGTTACGAACACTGAAGCTTTCTTT
TRBV6-5	TRBD1	NA	14	TRBJ1-5	CALSDRADNQPQHF	TGTGCCTTATCGGACAGGGCGGACAATCAGCCCCAGCATTTT
TRBV7-9	NA	NA	15	TRBJ1-4	CASSLSFATNEKLFF	TGTGCCAGCAGCTTATCTTTTGCAACTAATGAAAAACTGTTTTTT
TRBV3-1/TRBV3-2	NA	once	16	TRBJ2-3	CASSHHGAAGQDTQYF	TGTGCCAGCAGCCACCATGGGGCAGCAGGCCAAGATACGCAGTATTTT
TRBV29-1	NA	NA	11	TRBJ2-1	CSVEERGEQFF	TGCAGCGTTGAAGAGCGAGGTGAGCAGTTCTTC
TRBV6-4	NA	NA	14	TRBJ1-1	CASSPNIGNTEAFF	TGTGCCAGCAGTCCGAACATTGGGAACACTGAAGCTTTCTTT
TRBV5-5	NA	many	14	TRBJ1-2	CASSGTWLNYGYTF	TGTGCCAGCAGCGGGACATGGCTTAACTATGGCTACACCTTC
TRBV28	TRBD2	NA	16	TRBJ2-1	CASREGTTGTYNEQFF	TGTGCCAGCCGAGAGGGGACTACCGGAACCTACAATGAGCAGTTCTTC
TRBV2	TRBD1	NA	15	TRBJ2-1	CASIYGTGDYNEQFF	TGTGCCAGCATTTACGGGACAGGGGATTACAATGAGCAGTTCTTC
TRBV27	NA	NA	16	TRBJ1-4	CASSLSRGAGNEKLFF	TGTGCCAGCAGTCTGTCTCGGGGGGCGGGTAATGAAAAACTGTTTTTT
TRBV9	NA	NA	13	TRBJ2-7	CASSVEGFSEQYF	TGTGCCAGCAGCGTGGAGGGGTTTAGTGAGCAGTACTTC
TRBV28	NA	NA	14	TRBJ1-2	CASSLPRGYYGYTF	TGTGCCAGCAGTTTACCCAGGGGATACTATGGCTACACCTTC
TRBV29-1	NA	NA	11	TRBJ2-5	CSVGEYQTQYF	TGCAGCGTTGGGGAGTATCAGACCCAGTACTTC